This T cell receptor beta chain was captured by sequencing in a study of cytomegalovirus exposure and HLA in healthy donors. Overall study findings and caveats: TCR beta chains numbering roughly 150 were designated cytomegalovirus-associated.

This clone was detected only once. What it binds is not known. PCR used 60 Vbeta primers and 13 Jbeta primers. Original processing methods: There were around 77 million unique TCR beta chains by a later count, and approximately 12 million of them were shared. Clones were read by immunoSEQ multiplex PCR, and TCRdb kept only the in-frame ones, dropping some. That table is the source of V, J and clone size, and D and trimming were worked out from the DNA. Of about 180,000 clones in the sample, less than 90% were seen once. Sequencing was carried out using PBMCs. The origin of this receptor is a man between 25 and 39 years old in good health and CMV-seronegative.

The CDR3 protein is CASGPAGGPHNEQFF. DNA for the CDR3: TGTGCCAGCGGTCCAGCGGGGGGGCCCCACAATGAGCAGTTCTTC. This sequence joins TRBV2 and TRBJ2-1, with 10 bases matching TRBD2. CDR3 length: 15 residues. After removal of 8 bases from V and 5 bases from J, the junction contained 9 bases not matched to a gene. From germline, CDR1 is SNHLY and CDR2 FYNNEI. The entire variable domain, with the rest obtained from reference TRBV2 and TRBJ2-1, is as follows: EPEVTQTPSHQVTQMGQEVILRCVPISNHLYFYWYRQILGQKVEFLVSFYNNEISEKSEIFDDQFSVERPDGSNFTLKIRSTKLEDSAMYFCASGPAGGPHNEQFFGPGTRLTVL.